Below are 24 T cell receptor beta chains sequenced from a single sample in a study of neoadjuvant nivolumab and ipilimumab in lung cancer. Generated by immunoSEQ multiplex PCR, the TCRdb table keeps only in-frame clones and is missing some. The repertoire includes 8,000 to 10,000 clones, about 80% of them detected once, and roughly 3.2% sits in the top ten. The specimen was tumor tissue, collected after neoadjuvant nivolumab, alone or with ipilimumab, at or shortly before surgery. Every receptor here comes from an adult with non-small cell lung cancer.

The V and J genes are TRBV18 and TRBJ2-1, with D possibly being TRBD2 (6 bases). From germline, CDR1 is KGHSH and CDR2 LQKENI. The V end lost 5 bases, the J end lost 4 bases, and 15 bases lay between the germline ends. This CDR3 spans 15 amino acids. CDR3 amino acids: CASSDLSGSYNEQFF. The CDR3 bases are TGTGCCAGCTCAGACCTTAGCGGAAGTTACAATGAGCAGTTCTTC.

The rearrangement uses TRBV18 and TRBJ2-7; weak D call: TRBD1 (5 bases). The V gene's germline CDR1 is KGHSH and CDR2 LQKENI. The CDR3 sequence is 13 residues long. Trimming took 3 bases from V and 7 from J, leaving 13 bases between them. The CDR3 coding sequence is TGTGCCAGCTCACCTGGCAGGGATGGGGAGCAGTACTTC. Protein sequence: CASSPGRDGEQYF.

The CDR3 region is CASSLGYEQYF. In nucleotides, the CDR3 is TGTGCCAGCAGTTTAGGGTACGAGCAGTACTTC. The genes are TRBV28 and TRBJ2-7; D is undetermined. Trimming left V 2 bases short and J 4 bases short, with 3 bases between. The V gene's germline CDR1 is MDHEN and CDR2 SYDVKM. The CDR3 runs 11 residues.

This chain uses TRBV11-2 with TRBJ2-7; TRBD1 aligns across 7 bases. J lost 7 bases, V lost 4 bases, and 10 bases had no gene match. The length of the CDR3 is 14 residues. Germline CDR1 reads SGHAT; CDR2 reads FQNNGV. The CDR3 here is CASSSGTAVFEQYF. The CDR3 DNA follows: TGTGCCAGCAGCTCCGGGACAGCGGTTTTTGAGCAGTACTTC.

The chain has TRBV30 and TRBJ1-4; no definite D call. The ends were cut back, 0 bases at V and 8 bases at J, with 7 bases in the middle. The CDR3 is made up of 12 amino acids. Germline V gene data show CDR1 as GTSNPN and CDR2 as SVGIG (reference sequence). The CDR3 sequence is CAWSVLREKLFF. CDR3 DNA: TGTGCCTGGAGTGTACTAAGGGAAAAACTGTTTTTT.

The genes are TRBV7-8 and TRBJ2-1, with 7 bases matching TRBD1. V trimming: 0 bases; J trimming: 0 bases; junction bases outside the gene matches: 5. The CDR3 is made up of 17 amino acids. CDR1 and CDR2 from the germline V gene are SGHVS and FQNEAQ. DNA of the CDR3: TGTGCCAGCAGCTTAGCGCTAGGGGGCAGCTCCTACAATGAGCAGTTCTTC. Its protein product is CASSLALGGSSYNEQFF.

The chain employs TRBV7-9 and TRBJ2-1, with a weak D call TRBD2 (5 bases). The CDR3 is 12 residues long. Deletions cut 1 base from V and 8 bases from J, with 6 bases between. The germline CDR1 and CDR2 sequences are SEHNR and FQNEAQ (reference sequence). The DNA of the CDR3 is TGTGCCAGCAGCTTAGGGAGGCATGAGCAGTTCTTC. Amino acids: CASSLGRHEQFF.

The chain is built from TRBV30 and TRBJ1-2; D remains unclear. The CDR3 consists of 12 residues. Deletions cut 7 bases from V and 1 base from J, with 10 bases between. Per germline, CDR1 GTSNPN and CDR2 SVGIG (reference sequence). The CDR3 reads CASTPRNYGYTF. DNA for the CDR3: TGTGCCTCTACCCCCCGTAACTATGGCTACACCTTC.

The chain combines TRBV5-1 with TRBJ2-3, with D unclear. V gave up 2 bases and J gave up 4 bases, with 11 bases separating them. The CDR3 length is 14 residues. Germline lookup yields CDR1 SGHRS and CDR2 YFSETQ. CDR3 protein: CASSFYQYSDTQYF. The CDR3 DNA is TGCGCCAGCAGCTTCTATCAGTATTCAGATACGCAGTATTTT.

CDR3 residues: CASSPSGLAEAEQYF. Written as DNA, the CDR3 is TGTGCCAGCAGCCCCTCGGGACTAGCGGAGGCCGAGCAGTACTTC. The rearrangement joins TRBV7-2 to TRBJ2-7; 11 bases map to TRBD2. This CDR3 is 15 amino acids long. The germline gives CDR1 SGHTA, CDR2 FQGNSA. Losses at the gene ends were 5 bases for V and 6 bases for J; bases not matched to a gene: 9.

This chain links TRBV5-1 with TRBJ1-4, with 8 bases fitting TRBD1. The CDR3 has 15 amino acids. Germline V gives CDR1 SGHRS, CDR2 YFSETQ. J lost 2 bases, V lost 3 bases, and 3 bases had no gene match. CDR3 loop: CASSSRTGTNEKLFF. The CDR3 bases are TGCGCCAGCAGCTCGAGGACAGGGACTAATGAAAAACTGTTTTTT.

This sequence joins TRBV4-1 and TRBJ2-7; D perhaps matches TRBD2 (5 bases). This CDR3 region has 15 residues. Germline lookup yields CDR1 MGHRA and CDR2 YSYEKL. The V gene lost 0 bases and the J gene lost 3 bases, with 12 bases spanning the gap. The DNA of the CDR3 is TGCGCCAGCAGCCAAGAAACTAGGATCTACTACGAGCAGTACTTC. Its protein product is CASSQETRIYYEQYF.

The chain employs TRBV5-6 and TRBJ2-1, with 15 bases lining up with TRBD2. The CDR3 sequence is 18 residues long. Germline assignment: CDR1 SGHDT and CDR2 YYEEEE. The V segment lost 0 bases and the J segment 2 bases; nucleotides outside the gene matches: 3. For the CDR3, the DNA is TGTGCCAGCAGCTTGGGGGGACTAGCGGGAGGTACCTACAATGAGCAGTTCTTC. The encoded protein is CASSLGGLAGGTYNEQFF. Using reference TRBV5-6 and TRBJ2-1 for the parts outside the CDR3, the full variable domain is DAGVTQSPTHLIKTRGQQVTLRCSPKSGHDTVSWYQQALGQGPQFIFQYYEEEERQRGNFPDRFSGHQFPNYSSELNVNALLLGDSALYLCASSLGGLAGGTYNEQFFGPGTRLTVL.

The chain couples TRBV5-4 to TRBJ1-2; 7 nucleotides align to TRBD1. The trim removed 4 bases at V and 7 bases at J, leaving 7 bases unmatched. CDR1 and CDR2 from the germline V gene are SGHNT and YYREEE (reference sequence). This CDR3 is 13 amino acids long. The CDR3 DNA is TGTGCCAGCAGCCGGGACAGAGCGGCTGGCTACACCTTC. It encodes CASSRDRAAGYTF.

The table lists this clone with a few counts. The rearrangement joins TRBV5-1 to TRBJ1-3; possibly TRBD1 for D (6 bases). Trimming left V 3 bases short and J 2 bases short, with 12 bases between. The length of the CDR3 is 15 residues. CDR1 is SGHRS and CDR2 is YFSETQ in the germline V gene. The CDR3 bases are TGCGCCAGCAGCTGGGTCGGGACAACTGGAAACACCATATATTTT. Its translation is CASSWVGTTGNTIYF.

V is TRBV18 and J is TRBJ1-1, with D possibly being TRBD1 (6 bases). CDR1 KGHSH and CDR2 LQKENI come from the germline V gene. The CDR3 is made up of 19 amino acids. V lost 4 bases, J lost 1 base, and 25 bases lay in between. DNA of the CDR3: TGTGCCAGCTCACGTTACTCGCCGACAGGAAGATTGACGAACACTGAAGCTTTCTTT. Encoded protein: CASSRYSPTGRLTNTEAFF. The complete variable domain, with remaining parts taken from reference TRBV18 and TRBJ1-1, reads NAGVMQNPRHLVRRRGQEARLRCSPMKGHSHVYWYRQLPEEGLKFMVYLQKENIIDESGMPKERFSAEFPKEGPSILRIQQVVRGDSAAYFCASSRYSPTGRLTNTEAFFGQGTRLTVV.

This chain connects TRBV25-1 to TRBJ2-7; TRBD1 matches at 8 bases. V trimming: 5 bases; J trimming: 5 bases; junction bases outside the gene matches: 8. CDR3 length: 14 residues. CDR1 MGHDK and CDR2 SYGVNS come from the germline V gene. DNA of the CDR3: TGTGCCAGCAGTAGACCGGGACAGGAGAACGAGCAGTACTTC. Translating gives CASSRPGQENEQYF.

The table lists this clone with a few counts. The CDR3 reads CASSPGQGGNQPQHF. The DNA for the CDR3 is TGTGCCAGCAGCCCGGGACAGGGTGGCAATCAGCCCCAGCATTTT. This rearrangement joins TRBV9 to TRBJ1-5, with 9 nucleotides matching TRBD1. This CDR3 spans 15 amino acids. CDR1 is SGDLS and CDR2 is YYNGEE in the germline V gene. Trimming cost V 4 bases and J 2 bases; bases outside gene matches: 4.

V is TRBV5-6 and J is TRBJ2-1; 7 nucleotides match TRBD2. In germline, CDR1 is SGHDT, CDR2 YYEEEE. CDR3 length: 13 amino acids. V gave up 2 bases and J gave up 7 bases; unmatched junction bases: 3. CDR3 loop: CASSFLAENEQFF. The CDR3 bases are TGTGCCAGCAGCTTTCTAGCGGAAAATGAGCAGTTCTTC.

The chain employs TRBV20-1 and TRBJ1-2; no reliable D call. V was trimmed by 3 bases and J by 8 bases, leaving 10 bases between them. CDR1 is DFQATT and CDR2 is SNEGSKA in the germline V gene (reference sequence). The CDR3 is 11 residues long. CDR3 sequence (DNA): TGCAGTGCTAGTAACAGCAGGGGCTACACCTTC. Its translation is CSASNSRGYTF.

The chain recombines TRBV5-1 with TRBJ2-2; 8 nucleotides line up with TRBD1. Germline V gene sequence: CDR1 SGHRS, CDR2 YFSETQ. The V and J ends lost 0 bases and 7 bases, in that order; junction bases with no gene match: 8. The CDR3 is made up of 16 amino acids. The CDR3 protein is CASSLVAGGGGGELFF. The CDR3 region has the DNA TGCGCCAGCAGCTTGGTGGCAGGGGGCGGAGGCGGGGAGCTGTTTTTT. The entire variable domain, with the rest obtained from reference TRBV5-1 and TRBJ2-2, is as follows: KAGVTQTPRYLIKTRGQQVTLSCSPISGHRSVSWYQQTPGQGLQFLFEYFSETQRNKGNFPGRFSGRQFSNSRSEMNVSTLELGDSALYLCASSLVAGGGGGELFFGEGSRLTVL.

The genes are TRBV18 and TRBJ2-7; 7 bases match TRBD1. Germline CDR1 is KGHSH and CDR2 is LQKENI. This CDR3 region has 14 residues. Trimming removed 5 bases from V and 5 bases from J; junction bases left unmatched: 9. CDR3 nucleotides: TGTGCCAGCTCAAACCGGGACAGTAGAAACGAGCAGTACTTC. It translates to CASSNRDSRNEQYF.

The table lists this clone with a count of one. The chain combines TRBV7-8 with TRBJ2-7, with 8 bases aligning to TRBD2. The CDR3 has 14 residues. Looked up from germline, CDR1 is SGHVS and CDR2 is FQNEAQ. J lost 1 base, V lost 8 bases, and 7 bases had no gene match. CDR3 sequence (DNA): TGTGCCAGCCGACCTATAGCGGGGTCCTACGAGCAGTACTTC. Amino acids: CASRPIAGSYEQYF.

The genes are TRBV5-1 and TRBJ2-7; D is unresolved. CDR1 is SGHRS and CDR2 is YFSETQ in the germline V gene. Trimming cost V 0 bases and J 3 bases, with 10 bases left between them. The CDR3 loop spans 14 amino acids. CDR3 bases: TGCGCCAGCAGCTTGGGTGGATTCGACTACGAGCAGTACTTC. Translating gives CASSLGGFDYEQYF.